This T cell receptor beta chain was observed in a study of Ad26.COV2.S vaccination and SARS-CoV-2 variants. Study-wide context: Donor allocation was to the COV1001 Ad26.COV2.S trial arm. Into the muscle, Ad26.COV2.S was dosed once or twice, 56 days apart.

Data came from immunoSEQ multiplex PCR; TCRdb stores just in-frame clones and leaves some out. This table has 450,000 to 550,000 clones, roughly nine tenths appearing once. Study observations and caveats: Total T cell responses, in the TCR breadth and depth analyses, may have been underestimated.

In regard to this clone: Its matching antigen is unknown.

Specified treatment: some 19 received Ad26.COV2.S at low or high dose, single or two shots; about 5 received placebo; per-sample allocation not given. All samples were drawn on day 63, counting from the first vaccine or placebo injection. Boston provided a donor who was an adult aged 18-55 years. The sequence was collected from a person aged 18 to 65 who received the Ad26.COV2.S COVID-19 vaccine or a placebo. The source was peripheral blood, collected in a trial of Ad26.COV2.S vaccine versus placebo.

Here the CDR3 reads CASSLVAVVNEKLFF. CDR3 bases: TGTGCCAGCAGCTTAGTGGCGGTGGTAAATGAAAAACTGTTTTTT. This chain connects TRBV7-9 to TRBJ1-4; D remains unclear. Germline V lookup: CDR1 SEHNR, CDR2 FQNEAQ (reference sequence). The ends were cut back, 1 base at V and 5 bases at J, with 11 bases in the middle. This CDR3 is 15 amino acids long.